One sample yielded the 23 T cell receptor beta chains listed below, sequenced in a study of radiation and T cells in renal cell carcinoma. TCRdb keeps only in-frame clones here, not all; method: immunoSEQ multiplex PCR. The sample includes about 130,000 clones, over 75% of them seen just once. The time point was: baseline pretreatment blood. The sample's treatment: 15 Gy SBRT to primary tumor, nephrectomy 4 weeks later. This sample comprised blood, obtained from a patient whose treatment included radiotherapy and nephrectomy. The receptors stem from a woman between 50 and 59 years old with renal cell carcinoma.

The V and J genes are TRBV10-1 and TRBJ2-1, with 9 nucleotides matching TRBD1. Germline assignment: CDR1 WNHNN and CDR2 SYGVQD (reference sequence). There are 13 residues in the CDR3. The J segment lost 7 bases and the V segment lost 6 bases, leaving 4 bases of the junction unmatched. Here the CDR3 DNA reads TGCGCCAGCAGGGGACAGGGTAGAAATGAGCAGTTCTTC. Protein sequence: CASRGQGRNEQFF.

The rearrangement uses TRBV19 and TRBJ2-7; 11 bases map to TRBD1. Germline CDR1 reads LNHDA; CDR2 reads SQIVND (reference sequence). This CDR3 region has 15 residues. V lost 5 bases and J lost 1; bases outside the gene matches: 4. This CDR3 is CASSAGTGGSYEQYF. Here the CDR3 DNA reads TGTGCCAGTAGTGCGGGGACAGGGGGTTCCTACGAGCAGTACTTC.

This sequence joins TRBV5-6 and TRBJ2-3, with D unresolved. The V end lost 0 bases, the J end lost 0 bases, and 2 bases lay between the germline ends. Germline loops: CDR1 SGHDT, CDR2 YYEEEE. The CDR3 is made up of 13 amino acids. The CDR3 loop is CASSLGSTDTQYF. The CDR3, as DNA: TGTGCCAGCAGCTTGGGGAGCACAGATACGCAGTATTTT.

The chain joins TRBV9 to TRBJ2-7, with 9 bases aligning to TRBD1. The CDR3 is 15 residues long. The germline gives CDR1 SGDLS, CDR2 YYNGEE. V shed 2 bases and J 2 bases; nucleotides not matched to a gene: 5. CDR3 nucleotides: TGTGCCAGCAGCGTGGGACAGGGTGGCCCCTACGAGCAGTACTTC. Translation gives CASSVGQGGPYEQYF.

The chain couples TRBV29-1 to TRBJ1-1; weak D call: TRBD1 (6 bases). V lost 2 bases to trimming and J lost 10 bases, with 17 bases between them. CDR3 length: 13 residues. Germline V gene sequence: CDR1 SQVTM, CDR2 ANQGSEA. As DNA, the CDR3 is TGCAGCGTTGAACAGGGGCCGGCCGCGCGAGCTTTCTTT. Its protein product is CSVEQGPAARAFF.

This clone was observed once. This chain uses TRBV4-1 with TRBJ1-2, with 8 bases that match TRBD1. CDR3 size: 14 residues. J gave up 2 bases and V 6 bases, and 5 bases lay outside the gene matches. The germline CDR1 and CDR2 sequences are MGHRA and YSYEKL. In DNA, the CDR3 is TGCGCCAGCAGGACTAACAGGGGGAACTATGGCTACACCTTC. Residues: CASRTNRGNYGYTF.

V usage is TRBV5-1 and J usage is TRBJ2-7, with TRBD1 matching 9 bases. The CDR3 spans 15 residues. CDR1 and CDR2 from the germline V gene are SGHRS and YFSETQ. The V gene end was trimmed by 4 bases and the J gene end by 1 base; junction bases not matched to a gene: 6. CDR3 DNA: TGCGCCAGCAGCCCGACAGGGGGATCTTCCTACGAGCAGTACTTC. Its protein product is CASSPTGGSSYEQYF.

This clone was seen only once. The chain employs TRBV19 and TRBJ2-4, with D perhaps assigned TRBD1 or TRBD2 (5 bases each). CDR3 length equals 14 residues. Trimming took 6 bases from V and 5 from J, leaving 14 bases between them. Germline loops: CDR1 LNHDA, CDR2 SQIVND (reference sequence). CDR3 region: CASSPWGKQNIQYF. CDR3 in DNA: TGTGCCAGTAGCCCCTGGGGGAAACAAAACATTCAGTACTTC.

This clone was seen just once. The J gene is TRBJ1-4, the V gene TRBV7-9; no clear D. Deletions cut 1 base from V and 8 bases from J, with 8 bases between. From germline, CDR1 is SEHNR and CDR2 FQNEAQ (reference sequence). The CDR3 is made up of 13 amino acids. The CDR3 coding sequence is TGTGCCAGCAGCTTAGAGGTGAACGAAAAACTGTTTTTT. Protein product: CASSLEVNEKLFF.

V is TRBV5-1 and J is TRBJ2-2; 8 bases fit TRBD1. CDR1 and CDR2 from the germline V gene are SGHRS and YFSETQ. This CDR3 region has 16 residues. Trimming at V came to 4 bases and at J to 0 bases, leaving 5 bases not matched to a gene. CDR3 in DNA: TGCGCCAGCAGCGTCCGGGACAGGTCGAACACCGGGGAGCTGTTTTTT. It codes for CASSVRDRSNTGELFF.

The chain employs TRBV6-5 and TRBJ1-1; the match to TRBD1 covers 9 bases. The V gene end was trimmed by 6 bases and the J gene end by 1 base; junction bases not matched to a gene: 6. The CDR3 is made up of 15 amino acids. Germline loops: CDR1 MNHEY, CDR2 SVGAGI. The DNA of the CDR3 is TGTGCCAGCAGGCGACGGGACAGGGCGAACACTGAAGCTTTCTTT. It is translated as CASRRRDRANTEAFF.

The chain joins TRBV6-1 to TRBJ1-2, with no clear D. This CDR3 has 14 residues. The V end was cut by 7 bases, the J end by 3 bases, with 15 bases between. Germline V gives CDR1 MNHNS, CDR2 SASEGT. CDR3 residues: CASTGERDYYGYTF. DNA for the CDR3: TGTGCCAGCACAGGAGAGAGGGATTACTATGGCTACACCTTC.

The chain has TRBV15 and TRBJ1-2; no clear D. The germline V and J ends were trimmed by 1 base and 1 base, with 10 bases remaining between them. Germline values: CDR1 LNHNV, CDR2 YYDKDF (reference sequence). The CDR3 has 15 residues. The CDR3 spells CATSRARLRNYGYTF. CDR3 coding DNA: TGTGCCACCAGCAGAGCCAGGCTCCGTAACTATGGCTACACCTTC.

The rearrangement uses TRBV21-1 and TRBJ1-6; no check of the table's D call, TRBD1, against the DNA was made. TRBV21-1 represents a pseudogene. CDR3 length equals 15 residues. The chain's CDR3 is CASSIPRGAYSPLHF. CDR3 DNA: TGTGCCAGCAGCATCCCCAGGGGGGCTTATTCACCCCTCCACTTT.

The rearrangement joins TRBV10-2 to TRBJ2-7, with TRBD1 as a possible D gene (5 bases). Germline CDR1 is WSHSY and CDR2 is SAAADI. The CDR3 consists of 12 residues. Trimming took off 7 bases at V and 0 bases at J, with 7 bases between the two ends. The CDR3 DNA follows: TGCGCCAGCACAGGGTCCTCCTACGAGCAGTACTTC. This translates into CASTGSSYEQYF.

CDR3 residues: CASIRVVGGGNTEAFF. The CDR3 coding sequence is TGTGCCAGTATTAGGGTCGTAGGGGGCGGGAACACTGAAGCTTTCTTT. The V gene is TRBV19, the J gene TRBJ1-1; 7 positions agree with TRBD1. Germline V gives CDR1 LNHDA, CDR2 SQIVND (reference sequence). The CDR3 consists of 16 residues. V gave up 7 bases and J gave up 1 base; unmatched junction bases: 12.

Only one count was recorded for this clone. The chain employs TRBV19 and TRBJ1-1; 7 bases are a match to TRBD1. With 3 bases clipped from V and 1 base from J, the junction kept 11 bases outside the gene matches. The CDR3 is 17 amino acids. Germline-derived CDR1 and CDR2 are LNHDA and SQIVND (reference sequence). CDR3 nucleotides: TGTGCCAGTAGTATCCTGAGGTTTCGGGACAGGAACACTGAAGCTTTCTTT. Translating it yields CASSILRFRDRNTEAFF.

The chain has TRBV18 and TRBJ1-1; 8 bases agree with TRBD1. This CDR3 has 16 amino acids. V shed 2 bases and J 5 bases; nucleotides not matched to a gene: 10. Per germline, CDR1 KGHSH and CDR2 LQKENI. For the CDR3, the DNA is TGTGCCAGCTCACCAGCCGGGACAGGTGGGGGAACTGAAGCTTTCTTT. Amino acids: CASSPAGTGGGTEAFF.

This clone was recorded a few times. The chain carries TRBV20-1 and TRBJ1-1; TRBD1 is a possible D gene (6 bases). This CDR3 has 11 residues. The germline gives CDR1 DFQATT, CDR2 SNEGSKA (reference sequence). Deletions cut 3 bases from V and 7 bases from J, with 9 bases between. This CDR3 reads CSARQGIEAFF. CDR3 bases: TGCAGTGCTAGGCAGGGGATTGAAGCTTTCTTT.

The chain combines TRBV4-3 with TRBJ1-3; D unclear. The CDR3 spans 14 residues. Germline V CDR1 and CDR2: LGHNA, YSLEER. Trimming left V 1 base short and J 4 bases short, with 8 bases between. CDR3: CASSQGISGNTIYF. The CDR3 DNA reads as TGCGCCAGCAGCCAAGGGATTTCCGGAAACACCATATATTTT.

V usage is TRBV9 and J usage is TRBJ1-6, with D uncertain. CDR1 SGDLS and CDR2 YYNGEE come from the germline V gene. CDR3 length: 13 residues. With 5 bases removed from V and 5 bases from J, the gap between germline ends came to 8 bases. CDR3 residues: CASRTDDNSPLHF. The CDR3 nucleotides read TGTGCCAGCAGGACGGATGATAATTCACCCCTCCACTTT.

The DNA of the CDR3 is TGTGCCAGCAGCAAAGCGGGCACAGATACGCAGTATTTT. It is translated as CASSKAGTDTQYF. The rearrangement links TRBV21-1 to TRBJ2-3. TRBV21-1 is annotated as a pseudogene. There are 13 residues in the CDR3.

CDR3 protein: CASSLRLDYEQYF. The DNA for the CDR3 is TGTGCCAGCAGCCTACGACTAGACTACGAGCAGTACTTC. The chain uses TRBV7-8 and TRBJ2-7; tentatively, D is TRBD2 (6 bases). Germline V gene sequence: CDR1 SGHVS, CDR2 FQNEAQ. V was trimmed by 5 bases and J by 3 bases, leaving 11 bases between them. This CDR3 region has 13 residues.